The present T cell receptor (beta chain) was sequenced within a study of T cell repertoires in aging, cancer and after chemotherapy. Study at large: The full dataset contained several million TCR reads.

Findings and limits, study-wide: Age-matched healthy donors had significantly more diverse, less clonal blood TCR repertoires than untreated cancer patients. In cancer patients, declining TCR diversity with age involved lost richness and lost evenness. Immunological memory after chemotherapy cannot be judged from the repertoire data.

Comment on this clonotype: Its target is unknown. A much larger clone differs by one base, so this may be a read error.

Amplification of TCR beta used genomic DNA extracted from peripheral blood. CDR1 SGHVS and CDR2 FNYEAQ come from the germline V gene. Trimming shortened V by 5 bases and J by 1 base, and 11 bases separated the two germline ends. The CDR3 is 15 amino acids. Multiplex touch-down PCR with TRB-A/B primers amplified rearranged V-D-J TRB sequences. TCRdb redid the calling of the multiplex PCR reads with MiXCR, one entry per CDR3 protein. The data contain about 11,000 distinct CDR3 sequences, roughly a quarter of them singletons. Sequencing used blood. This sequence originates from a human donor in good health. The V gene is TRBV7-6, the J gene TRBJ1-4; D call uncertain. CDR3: CASSQQGETNEKLFF. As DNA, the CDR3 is TGTGCCAGCAGCCAACAAGGTGAAACTAATGAAAAACTGTTTTTT. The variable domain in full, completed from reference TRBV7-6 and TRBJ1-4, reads GAGVSQSPRYKVTKRGQDVALRCDPISGHVSLYWYRQALGQGPEFLTYFNYEAQQDKSGLPNDRFSAERPEGSISTLTIQRTEQRDSAMYRCASSQQGETNEKLFFGSGTQLSVL.